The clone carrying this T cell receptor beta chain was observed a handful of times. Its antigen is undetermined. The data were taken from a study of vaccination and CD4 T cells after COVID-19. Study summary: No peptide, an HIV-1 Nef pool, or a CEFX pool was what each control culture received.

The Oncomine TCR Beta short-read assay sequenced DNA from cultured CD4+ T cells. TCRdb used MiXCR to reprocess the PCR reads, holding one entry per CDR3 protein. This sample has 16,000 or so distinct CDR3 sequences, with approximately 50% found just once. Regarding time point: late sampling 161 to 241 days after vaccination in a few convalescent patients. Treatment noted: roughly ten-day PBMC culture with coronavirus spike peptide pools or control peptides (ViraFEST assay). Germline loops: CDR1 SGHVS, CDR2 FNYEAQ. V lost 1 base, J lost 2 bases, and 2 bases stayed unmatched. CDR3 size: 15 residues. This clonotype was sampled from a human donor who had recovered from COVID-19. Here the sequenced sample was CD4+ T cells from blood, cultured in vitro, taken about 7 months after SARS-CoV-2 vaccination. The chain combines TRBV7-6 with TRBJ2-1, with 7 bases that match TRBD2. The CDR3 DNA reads TGTGCCAGCAGCTTAGGCGGGAGCCCCTACAATGAGCAGTTCTTC. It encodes CASSLGGSPYNEQFF.